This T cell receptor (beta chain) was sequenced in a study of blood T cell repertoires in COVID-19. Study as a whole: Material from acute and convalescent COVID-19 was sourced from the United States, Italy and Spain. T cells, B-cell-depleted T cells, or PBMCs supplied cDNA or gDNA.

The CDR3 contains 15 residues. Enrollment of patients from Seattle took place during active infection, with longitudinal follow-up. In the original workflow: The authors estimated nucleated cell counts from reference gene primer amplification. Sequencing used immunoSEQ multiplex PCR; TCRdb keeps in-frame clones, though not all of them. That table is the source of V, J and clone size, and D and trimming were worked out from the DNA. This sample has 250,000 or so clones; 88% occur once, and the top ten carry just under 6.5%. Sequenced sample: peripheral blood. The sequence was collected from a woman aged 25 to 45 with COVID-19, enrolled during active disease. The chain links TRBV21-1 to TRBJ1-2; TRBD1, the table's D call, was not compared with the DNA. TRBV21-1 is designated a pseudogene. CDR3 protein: CASSKGREEGNGYTF. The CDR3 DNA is TGTGCCAGCAGCAAAGGCAGGGAAGAAGGAAATGGCTACACCTTC.